The 28 T cell receptor beta chains below all came from one sample that was sequenced in a study of blood T cell repertoires in COVID-19. The data were produced by immunoSEQ multiplex PCR, yet TCRdb's version contains in-frame clones alone and is incomplete. The sample consists of tens of thousands of clones, approximately 80% of them appearing once. Sequenced sample: peripheral blood. These receptors were taken from a human donor in a cohort sampled during active COVID-19.

The chain uses TRBV2 and TRBJ1-5; 10 bases align to TRBD1. In germline, CDR1 is SNHLY, CDR2 FYNNEI. V dropped 1 base and J dropped 4; count of bases not matched to a gene: 4. The CDR3 extends over 16 amino acids. The DNA for the CDR3 is TGTGCCAGCAGTGAAGGGACGGGACAGGGGAATCAGCCCCAGCATTTT. Translation: CASSEGTGQGNQPQHF.

The rearrangement joins TRBV4-2 to TRBJ1-5; possible D gene TRBD1, 5 bases. The CDR3 runs to 15 residues. The germline V gene encodes CDR1 LGHNA and CDR2 YNFKEQ. V gave up 4 bases and J gave up 4 bases, with 14 bases separating them. The CDR3 DNA reads TGTGCCAGCAGCCCGGAGCGGGGGGGAAATCAGCCCCAGCATTTT. It encodes CASSPERGGNQPQHF.

This clone occurred once. The gene calls are TRBV10-2 and TRBJ2-5; 8 positions match TRBD2. The CDR3 has 13 residues. Germline values: CDR1 WSHSY, CDR2 SAAADI. The V segment lost 6 bases and the J segment 5 bases; nucleotides outside the gene matches: 5. CDR3 sequence reads: CASSAGLAETQYF. CDR3 coding DNA: TGCGCCAGCAGCGCTGGACTAGCTGAGACCCAGTACTTC.

The chain employs TRBV29-1 and TRBJ2-1, with D possibly matching TRBD2 (5 bases). The CDR3 covers 14 residues. The V gene lost 4 bases and the J gene lost 3 bases, with 13 bases spanning the gap. CDR1 SQVTM and CDR2 ANQGSEA come from the germline V gene. Written as DNA, the CDR3 is TGCAGCGTTGGGTTGAGGGAACACTACAATGAGCAGTTCTTC. This gives the protein CSVGLREHYNEQFF.

The chain couples TRBV5-6 to TRBJ1-2; 9 nucleotides align to TRBD1. The trim removed 5 bases at V and 3 bases at J, leaving 8 bases unmatched. CDR3 length: 15 amino acids. Germline-derived CDR1 and CDR2 are SGHDT and YYEEEE. CDR3 in DNA: TGTGCCAGCAGGGGAAGGACAGGGGCTTACTATGGCTACACCTTC. It translates to CASRGRTGAYYGYTF.

V gene TRBV7-2 combines with J gene TRBJ1-2; D ambiguous. The length of the CDR3 is 13 residues. Germline V lookup: CDR1 SGHTA, CDR2 FQGNSA. Trimming stripped 5 bases from V and 7 bases from J, with 14 bases between. The CDR3 is CASSPGREGGYTF. DNA for the CDR3: TGTGCCAGCAGCCCTGGGCGGGAAGGTGGCTACACCTTC.

This clone was recorded once. This chain joins TRBV7-2 and TRBJ2-2; possibly TRBD1 for D (5 bases). The germline gives CDR1 SGHTA, CDR2 FQGNSA. There are 17 residues in the CDR3. Trimming shortened V by 2 bases and J by 3 bases, and 16 bases separated the two germline ends. CDR3 coding DNA: TGTGCCAGCAGCTTATTGTATGGGGCTACGGACACCGGGGAGCTGTTTTTT. This encodes CASSLLYGATDTGELFF.

This clone was counted between two and nine times. One end of the junction does not line up with germline, which may come from a read error. The chain recombines TRBV9 with TRBJ2-1; 10 positions match TRBD1. The CDR3 is 17 amino acids. Germline CDR1 and CDR2: SGDLS and YYNGEE. The CDR3: CASSVRQGANSDNEQFF. The CDR3 region has the DNA TGTGCCAGCAGCGTCCGACAGGGGGCGAACTCCGACAATGAGCAGTTCTTC.

V and J are TRBV4-3 and TRBJ1-2; TRBD1 matches 8 bases. J lost 5 bases, V lost 0 bases, and 2 bases had no gene match. Per germline, CDR1 LGHNA and CDR2 YSLEER. The CDR3 is 14 amino acids. The chain's CDR3 is CASSQETGAYGYTF. In DNA form, the CDR3 reads TGCGCCAGCAGCCAAGAGACAGGGGCTTATGGCTACACCTTC.

The genes are TRBV4-2 and TRBJ1-3; D ambiguous. V gave up 0 bases and J gave up 0 bases, with 9 bases separating them. Germline loops: CDR1 LGHNA, CDR2 YNFKEQ. The CDR3 has 16 residues. CDR3 sequence (DNA): TGTGCCAGCAGCCAAGATATGGCTTCCTCTGGAAACACCATATATTTT. Translation gives CASSQDMASSGNTIYF.

The chain carries TRBV5-1 and TRBJ2-4; 9 bases line up with TRBD1. The junction had 1 base not matched to a gene; V was cut back by 2 bases and J by 1 base. Germline assignment: CDR1 SGHRS and CDR2 YFSETQ. This CDR3 contains 15 residues. CDR3 in DNA: TGCGCCAGCAGCTTCGGGACAGGGGCCAAAAACATTCAGTACTTC. Protein: CASSFGTGAKNIQYF.

This clone was seen only a few times. The V and J genes are TRBV18 and TRBJ1-1; no clear D gene. Germline V gives CDR1 KGHSH, CDR2 LQKENI. With 2 bases removed from V and 0 bases from J, the gap between germline ends came to 10 bases. This CDR3 is built from 15 residues. The CDR3 here is CASSPSEALNTEAFF. CDR3 nucleotide sequence: TGTGCCAGCTCACCAAGTGAGGCCTTGAACACTGAAGCTTTCTTT.

This chain uses TRBV10-1 with TRBJ2-7; tentative D call: TRBD2 (5 bases). The CDR3 is 14 residues long. V dropped 0 bases and J dropped 5 bases, with 11 bases sitting between them. Germline values: CDR1 WNHNN, CDR2 SYGVQD (reference sequence). The CDR3 loop is CASSESRGPDEQYF. The CDR3 coding sequence is TGCGCCAGCAGTGAGTCGAGAGGGCCCGACGAGCAGTACTTC.

This sequence joins TRBV7-6 and TRBJ2-7, with 12 positions matching TRBD2. Looked up from germline, CDR1 is SGHVS and CDR2 is FNYEAQ. Trimming took 1 base from V and 5 from J; bases not matched to a gene: 12. This CDR3 contains 18 residues. The CDR3 bases are TGTGCCAGCAGCTTAGTTGGCAGCCTAGCGGGAGGGCCCCACGAGCAGTACTTC. Amino acids: CASSLVGSLAGGPHEQYF.

The chain recombines TRBV20-1 with TRBJ1-6, with D uncertain. Per germline, CDR1 DFQATT and CDR2 SNEGSKA (reference sequence). The CDR3 consists of 15 residues. The germline V and J ends were trimmed by 3 bases and 5 bases, with 14 bases remaining between them. CDR3 protein: CSASPRRHNNSPLHF. In DNA form, the CDR3 reads TGCAGTGCTAGTCCCCGCAGGCACAATAATTCACCCCTCCACTTT.

There are a few counts of this clone. CDR3 nucleotides: TGCGCCAGCAGCCAACCCCGGGACTATACTAATGAAAAACTGTTTTTT. Protein sequence: CASSQPRDYTNEKLFF. The gene calls are TRBV4-1 and TRBJ1-4, with D possibly TRBD1 on 5 matching bases. Germline lookup yields CDR1 MGHRA and CDR2 YSYEKL. The V and J ends lost 2 bases and 2 bases respectively, with 12 bases between them. This CDR3 is built from 16 residues.

The V gene is TRBV10-3, the J gene TRBJ2-3, with 9 bases identical to TRBD1. This CDR3 has 14 residues. CDR1 ENHRY and CDR2 SYGVKD come from the germline V gene. The trim removed 6 bases at V and 6 bases at J, leaving 7 bases unmatched. DNA for the CDR3: TGTGCCATCAGCAGGACAGGGGAGGGGGATACGCAGTATTTT. It yields the protein CAISRTGEGDTQYF.

This chain connects TRBV18 to TRBJ1-4, with D perhaps matching TRBD1 (5 bases). Germline V gene data show CDR1 as KGHSH and CDR2 as LQKENI. This CDR3 is built from 14 residues. V gave up 3 bases and J gave up 7 bases, with 12 bases separating them. The DNA for the CDR3 is TGTGCCAGCTCACCTCAAGGGGCTAGTGAAAAACTGTTTTTT. It yields the protein CASSPQGASEKLFF.

This clone was counted many times. J is TRBJ2-7 and V is TRBV5-1, with 9 bases aligning to TRBD1. CDR1 and CDR2 from the germline V gene are SGHRS and YFSETQ. The CDR3 extends over 12 amino acids. J was trimmed by 5 bases and V by 7 bases; bases with no gene match: 4. Here the CDR3 reads CASGGTGNEQYF. The CDR3 nucleotides are TGCGCCAGCGGCGGGACAGGGAACGAGCAGTACTTC. The full variable domain, rest sourced from reference TRBV5-1 and TRBJ2-7, is KAGVTQTPRYLIKTRGQQVTLSCSPISGHRSVSWYQQTPGQGLQFLFEYFSETQRNKGNFPGRFSGRQFSNSRSEMNVSTLELGDSALYLCASGGTGNEQYFGPGTRLTVT.

The chain links TRBV19 to TRBJ1-5; 11 nucleotides align to TRBD1. The trim removed 3 bases at V and 6 bases at J, leaving 4 bases unmatched. Germline loops: CDR1 LNHDA, CDR2 SQIVND (reference sequence). CDR3 length: 15 residues. The DNA of the CDR3 is TGTGCCAGTAGTATTGGGACAGGGGGGTCTCAGCCCCAGCATTTT. This sequence encodes CASSIGTGGSQPQHF.

This rearrangement joins TRBV12-5 to TRBJ1-1; 7 bases align to TRBD1. The CDR3 is 15 residues long. Trimming at V came to 0 bases and at J to 0 bases, leaving 1 base not matched to a gene. The V gene's germline CDR1 is LGHNT and CDR2 FRNRAP. The CDR3 DNA reads TGTGCTAGTGGTTTGGTACAGGGGATGAACACTGAAGCTTTCTTT. Amino acids: CASGLVQGMNTEAFF.

The chain recombines TRBV19 with TRBJ2-1; TRBD2 matches 14 bases. This CDR3 is built from 19 residues. The V segment lost 3 bases and the J segment 1 base; nucleotides outside the gene matches: 8. Germline V CDR1 and CDR2: LNHDA, SQIVND (reference sequence). CDR3 in DNA: TGTGCCAGTAGTATGCGGACTAGCGGGAGGCCTGCATCCTACAATGAGCAGTTCTTC. This sequence encodes CASSMRTSGRPASYNEQFF.

This clone was recorded once. The genes are TRBV5-1 and TRBJ2-2, with D possibly matching TRBD1 (6 bases). This CDR3 has 13 amino acids. Germline CDR1 reads SGHRS; CDR2 reads YFSETQ. V lost 7 bases, J lost 3 bases, and 10 bases lay in between. This CDR3 is CASRRQDTGELFF. The CDR3 DNA sequence: TGCGCCAGCCGTAGACAGGACACCGGGGAGCTGTTTTTT. Complete variable domain (other parts from reference TRBV5-1 and TRBJ2-2): KAGVTQTPRYLIKTRGQQVTLSCSPISGHRSVSWYQQTPGQGLQFLFEYFSETQRNKGNFPGRFSGRQFSNSRSEMNVSTLELGDSALYLCASRRQDTGELFFGEGSRLTVL.

This chain uses TRBV13 with TRBJ2-3, with TRBD2 as a possible D gene (7 bases). The V gene lost 0 bases and the J gene lost 6 bases, with 10 bases spanning the gap. Germline CDR1 and CDR2: PRHDT and FYEKMQ (reference sequence). The CDR3 spans 14 residues. Here the CDR3 DNA reads TGTGCCAGCAGCTTAGGACAGGGAGGGGATACGCAGTATTTT. This gives the protein CASSLGQGGDTQYF.

This clone was counted between two and nine times. The chain's CDR3 is CASSPTGIANTGELFF. The CDR3 coding sequence is TGTGCCAGCAGCCCCACCGGGATCGCGAACACCGGGGAGCTGTTTTTT. This chain joins TRBV9 and TRBJ2-2; D is possibly TRBD2 (5 bases). The CDR3 is 16 amino acids. CDR1 and CDR2 (germline): SGDLS, YYNGEE. Between the trimmed V and J ends, which lost 4 bases and 0 bases, there was a span of 13 bases. The full variable domain, its missing parts supplied by reference TRBV9 and TRBJ2-2, is DSGVTQTPKHLITATGQRVTLRCSPRSGDLSVYWYQQSLDQGLQFLIQYYNGEERAKGNILERFSAQQFPDLHSELNLSSLELGDSALYFCASSPTGIANTGELFFGEGSRLTVL.

J is TRBJ2-7 and V is TRBV19; 7 bases fit TRBD1. Trimming took 6 bases from V and 6 from J; bases not matched to a gene: 8. The CDR3 has 13 residues. Germline V CDR1 and CDR2: LNHDA, SQIVND (reference sequence). The CDR3 sequence: CASSRGQAVEQYF. The CDR3 nucleotides read TGTGCCAGTAGCCGAGGACAGGCGGTCGAGCAGTACTTC.

The V gene is TRBV7-2, the J gene TRBJ1-5, with D unclear. Per germline, CDR1 SGHTA and CDR2 FQGNSA. This CDR3 comprises 13 residues. V gave up 1 base and J gave up 13 bases, with 14 bases separating them. Here the CDR3 reads CASSLGMGKRQHF. CDR3 DNA: TGTGCCAGCAGCTTAGGAATGGGCAAAAGACAGCATTTT.

The DNA of the CDR3 is TGTGCCAGCAGCTTGGTGACAGGGAGCGGAGGCTACACCTTC. It codes for CASSLVTGSGGYTF. V is TRBV5-4 and J is TRBJ1-2; TRBD1 aligns across 7 bases. The CDR3 is made up of 14 amino acids. Germline assignment: CDR1 SGHNT and CDR2 YYREEE (reference sequence). Germline trimming cut 0 bases from V and 8 bases from J; bases unmatched to any gene: 7.